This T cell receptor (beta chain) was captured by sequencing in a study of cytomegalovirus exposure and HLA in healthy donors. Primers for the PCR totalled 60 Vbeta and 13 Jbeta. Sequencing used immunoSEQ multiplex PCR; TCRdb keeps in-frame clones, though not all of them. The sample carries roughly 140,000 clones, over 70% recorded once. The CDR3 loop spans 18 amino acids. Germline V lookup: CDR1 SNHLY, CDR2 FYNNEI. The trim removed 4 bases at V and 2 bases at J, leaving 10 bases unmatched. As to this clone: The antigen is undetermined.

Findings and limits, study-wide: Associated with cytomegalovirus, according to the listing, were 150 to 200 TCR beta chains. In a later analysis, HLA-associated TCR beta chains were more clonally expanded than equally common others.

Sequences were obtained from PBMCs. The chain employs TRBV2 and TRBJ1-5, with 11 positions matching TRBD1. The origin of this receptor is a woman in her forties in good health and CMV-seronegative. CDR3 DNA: TGTGCCAGCAGTGGGACAGGGGGCAGGTGGGGGGGCAATCAGCCCCAGCATTTT. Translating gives CASSGTGGRWGGNQPQHF.